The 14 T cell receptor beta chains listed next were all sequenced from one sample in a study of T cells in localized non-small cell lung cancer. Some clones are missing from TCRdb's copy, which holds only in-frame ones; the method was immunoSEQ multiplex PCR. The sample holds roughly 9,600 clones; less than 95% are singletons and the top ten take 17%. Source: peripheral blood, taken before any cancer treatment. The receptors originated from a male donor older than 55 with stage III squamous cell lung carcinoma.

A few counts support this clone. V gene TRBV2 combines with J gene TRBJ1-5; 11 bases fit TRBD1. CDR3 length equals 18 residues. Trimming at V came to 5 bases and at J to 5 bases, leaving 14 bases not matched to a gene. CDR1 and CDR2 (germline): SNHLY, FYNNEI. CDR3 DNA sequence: TGTGCCAGCAGTAGCGGGACAGGGGGTTACGGTATATATCAGCCCCAGCATTTT. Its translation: CASSSGTGGYGIYQPQHF.

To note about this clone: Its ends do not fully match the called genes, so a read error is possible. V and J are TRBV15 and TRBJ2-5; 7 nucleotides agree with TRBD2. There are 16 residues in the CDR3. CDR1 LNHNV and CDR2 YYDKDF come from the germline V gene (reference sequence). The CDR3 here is CATSRDVGEGRETQYF. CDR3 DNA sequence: TGTGCCACCAGTAGAGACGTGGGGGAGGGGAGAGAGACCCAGTACTTC.

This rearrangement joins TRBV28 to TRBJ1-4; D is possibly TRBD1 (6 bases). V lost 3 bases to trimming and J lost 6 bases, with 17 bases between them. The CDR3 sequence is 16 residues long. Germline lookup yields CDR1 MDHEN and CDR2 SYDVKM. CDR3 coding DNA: TGTGCCAGCAGTTTTTCCCCCTCGGCAGGGGATGAAAAACTGTTTTTT. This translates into CASSFSPSAGDEKLFF. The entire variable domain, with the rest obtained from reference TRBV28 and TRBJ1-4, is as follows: DVKVTQSSRYLVKRTGEKVFLECVQDMDHENMFWYRQDPGLGLRLIYFSYDVKMKEKGDIPEGYSVSREKKERFSLILESASTNQTSMYLCASSFSPSAGDEKLFFGSGTQLSVL.

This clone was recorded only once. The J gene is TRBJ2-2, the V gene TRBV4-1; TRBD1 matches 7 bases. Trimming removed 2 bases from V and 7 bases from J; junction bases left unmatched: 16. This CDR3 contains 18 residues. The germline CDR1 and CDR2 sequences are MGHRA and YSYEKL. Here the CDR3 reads CASSQLSAAIRGNGELFF. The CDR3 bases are TGCGCCAGCAGCCAACTAAGTGCGGCTATCAGGGGGAACGGGGAGCTGTTTTTT.

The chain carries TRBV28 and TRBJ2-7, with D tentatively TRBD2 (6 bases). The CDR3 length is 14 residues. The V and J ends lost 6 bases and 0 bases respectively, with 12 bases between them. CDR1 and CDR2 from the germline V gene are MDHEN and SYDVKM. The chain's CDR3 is CASRSSGSSYEQYF. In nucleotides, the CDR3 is TGTGCCAGCAGGAGTAGCGGAAGCTCCTACGAGCAGTACTTC.

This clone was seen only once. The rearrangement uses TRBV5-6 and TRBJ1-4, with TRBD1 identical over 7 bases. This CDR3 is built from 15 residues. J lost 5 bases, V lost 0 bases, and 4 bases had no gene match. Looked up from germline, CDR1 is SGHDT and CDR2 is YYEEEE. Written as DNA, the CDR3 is TGTGCCAGCAGCTTGGTCTCGGGACAGAATGAAAAACTGTTTTTT. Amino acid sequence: CASSLVSGQNEKLFF.

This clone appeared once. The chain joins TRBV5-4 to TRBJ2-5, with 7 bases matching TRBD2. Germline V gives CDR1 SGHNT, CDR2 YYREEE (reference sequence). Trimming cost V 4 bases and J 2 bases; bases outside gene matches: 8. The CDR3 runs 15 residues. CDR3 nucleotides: TGTGCCAGCAGCCCCTCTAGCGGCCGACAAGAGACCCAGTACTTC. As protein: CASSPSSGRQETQYF.

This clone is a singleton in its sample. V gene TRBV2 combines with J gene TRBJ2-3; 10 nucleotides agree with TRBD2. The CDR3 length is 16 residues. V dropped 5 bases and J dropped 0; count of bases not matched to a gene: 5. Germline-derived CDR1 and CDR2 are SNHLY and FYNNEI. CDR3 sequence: CASSTLAGASTDTQYF. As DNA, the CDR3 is TGTGCCAGCAGTACCCTAGCGGGGGCCAGCACAGATACGCAGTATTTT.

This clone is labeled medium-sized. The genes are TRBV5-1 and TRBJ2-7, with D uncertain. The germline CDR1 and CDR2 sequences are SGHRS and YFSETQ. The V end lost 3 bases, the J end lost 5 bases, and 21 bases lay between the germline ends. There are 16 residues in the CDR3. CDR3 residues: CASSWISSLLGDEQYF. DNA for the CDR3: TGCGCCAGCAGCTGGATTTCCTCTCTCCTTGGCGACGAGCAGTACTTC.

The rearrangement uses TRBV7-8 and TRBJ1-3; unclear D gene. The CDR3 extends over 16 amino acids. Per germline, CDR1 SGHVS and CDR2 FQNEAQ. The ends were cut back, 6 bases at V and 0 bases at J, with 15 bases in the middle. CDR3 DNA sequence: TGTGCCAGCAGTTTGGGCCTATCTAGCTCTGGAAACACCATATATTTT. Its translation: CASSLGLSSSGNTIYF.

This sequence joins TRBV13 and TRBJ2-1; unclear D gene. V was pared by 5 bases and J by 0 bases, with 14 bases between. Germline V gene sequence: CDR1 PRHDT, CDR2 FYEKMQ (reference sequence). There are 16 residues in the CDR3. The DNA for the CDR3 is TGTGCCAGCAGCCCACCACCTGTTAGCTCCTACAATGAGCAGTTCTTC. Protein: CASSPPPVSSYNEQFF.

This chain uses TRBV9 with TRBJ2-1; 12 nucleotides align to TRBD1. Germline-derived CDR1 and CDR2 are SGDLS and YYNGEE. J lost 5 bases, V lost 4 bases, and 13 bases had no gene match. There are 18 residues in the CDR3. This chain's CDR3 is CASSFRDRGRGADNEQFF. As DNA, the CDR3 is TGTGCCAGCAGCTTCCGGGACAGGGGGCGCGGGGCCGACAATGAGCAGTTCTTC.

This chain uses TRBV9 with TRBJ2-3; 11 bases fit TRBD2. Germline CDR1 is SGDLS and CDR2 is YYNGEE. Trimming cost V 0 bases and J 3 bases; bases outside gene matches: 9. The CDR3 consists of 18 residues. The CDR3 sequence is CASSVVRDSGGETDTQYF. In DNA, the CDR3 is TGTGCCAGCAGCGTAGTTAGGGATAGCGGGGGGGAAACAGATACGCAGTATTTT.

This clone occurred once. The CDR3, as DNA: TGTGCCAGCAGCTTAGATCGCGGTGGCAGGAAATATAATTCACCCCTCCACTTT. As protein: CASSLDRGGRKYNSPLHF. The rearrangement uses TRBV7-2 and TRBJ1-6; D unresolved. This CDR3 comprises 18 residues. CDR1 SGHTA and CDR2 FQGNSA come from the germline V gene. V lost 1 base and J 4 bases, leaving 17 bases between the germline ends.